A selection of T cell receptor beta chains follows, all from one sample in a study of blood T cell repertoires in COVID-19. Some clones are missing from TCRdb's copy, which holds only in-frame ones; the method was immunoSEQ multiplex PCR. The sample carries under 300,000 clones, roughly 90% recorded once. The specimen was peripheral blood. Receptors were obtained from a man between 60 and 75 years old with acute or convalescent COVID-19. CDR3s leave out the opening cysteine and the closing phenylalanine or tryptophan. Where a row states a size, it is once, few, many or the class of an expanded clone; other rows omit it.

clone_size: NA; j_call: TRBJ1-1; v_call: TRBV4-1; cdr3_aa: ASSLSGDPTEAF
clone_size: NA; j_call: TRBJ2-7; v_call: TRBV19; cdr3_aa: ASSIDWELGSNEQY
clone_size: NA; j_call: TRBJ2-7; v_call: TRBV19; cdr3_aa: ASRPGQGHEQY
clone_size: NA; j_call: TRBJ2-7; v_call: TRBV21-1; cdr3_aa: ASSKEREGPYEQY
clone_size: NA; j_call: TRBJ1-4; v_call: TRBV13; cdr3_aa: ASSSKGGGNEKLF
clone_size: NA; j_call: TRBJ2-7; v_call: TRBV29-1; cdr3_aa: SVDGGGSGRQYEQY
clone_size: NA; j_call: TRBJ2-2; v_call: TRBV2; cdr3_aa: ASKKRLNTGELF
clone_size: NA; j_call: TRBJ2-7; v_call: TRBV9; cdr3_aa: ASSVVPQTYEQY
clone_size: NA; j_call: TRBJ2-7; v_call: TRBV9; cdr3_aa: ASSVATGDSYEQY
clone_size: NA; j_call: TRBJ2-1; v_call: TRBV12-5; cdr3_aa: ASGFLAAGDQF
clone_size: NA; j_call: TRBJ2-2; v_call: TRBV5-1; cdr3_aa: ASSLATSGSGGGELF
clone_size: NA; j_call: TRBJ2-7; v_call: TRBV5-1; cdr3_aa: ASSSGLAGTAYEQY
clone_size: NA; j_call: TRBJ2-7; v_call: TRBV10-3; cdr3_aa: AIRPDSNEQY
clone_size: many; j_call: TRBJ2-7; v_call: TRBV11-2; cdr3_aa: ASSTGTGDYEQY
clone_size: NA; j_call: TRBJ2-3; v_call: TRBV4-3; cdr3_aa: ASSHLRTGGTDTQY
clone_size: NA; j_call: TRBJ1-2; v_call: TRBV29-1; cdr3_aa: SVEDSGGYGYT
clone_size: NA; j_call: TRBJ1-6; v_call: TRBV9; cdr3_aa: ASSQGGSPLH
clone_size: NA; j_call: TRBJ2-2; v_call: TRBV5-4; cdr3_aa: ASSPTTSGRFSGLGELF
clone_size: NA; j_call: TRBJ2-5; v_call: TRBV5-1; cdr3_aa: ASSDPGGGETQY
clone_size: NA; j_call: TRBJ1-5; v_call: TRBV24-1; cdr3_aa: ATSDPEQGGNQPQH
clone_size: few; j_call: TRBJ1-2; v_call: TRBV12-3/TRBV12-4; cdr3_aa: ASSPTVDYGYT
clone_size: NA; j_call: TRBJ2-1; v_call: TRBV24-1; cdr3_aa: ATSDHAGTGYNEQF
clone_size: NA; j_call: TRBJ1-5; v_call: TRBV30; cdr3_aa: AWSFDRGNQPQH
clone_size: NA; j_call: TRBJ1-2; v_call: TRBV21-1; cdr3_aa: ASSMGTGKPEGYT
clone_size: NA; j_call: TRBJ1-5; v_call: TRBV6-6; cdr3_aa: ASGRSGGQPQH
clone_size: NA; j_call: TRBJ1-2; v_call: TRBV6-6; cdr3_aa: ASRQGVYGYT
clone_size: NA; j_call: TRBJ2-3; v_call: TRBV30; cdr3_aa: AWNEGIPSTDTQY
clone_size: NA; j_call: TRBJ2-3; v_call: TRBV5-1; cdr3_aa: ASRGDSLSTDTQY
clone_size: NA; j_call: TRBJ1-1; v_call: TRBV14; cdr3_aa: ASSARTGGVSGKTEAF
clone_size: NA; j_call: TRBJ1-5; v_call: TRBV28; cdr3_aa: ASSLRQGWRQPQH
clone_size: few; j_call: TRBJ1-3; v_call: TRBV7-9; cdr3_aa: ASSLAASGNTIY
clone_size: NA; j_call: TRBJ1-5; v_call: TRBV19; cdr3_aa: ASSPTSGISNQPQH
clone_size: NA; j_call: TRBJ1-1; v_call: TRBV30; cdr3_aa: AWNERVMNTEAF
clone_size: NA; j_call: TRBJ1-2; v_call: TRBV5-6; cdr3_aa: ASSPWGSETYGYT
clone_size: NA; j_call: TRBJ2-7; v_call: TRBV7-8; cdr3_aa: ASSLSGGGARGPYEQY
clone_size: NA; j_call: TRBJ2-2; v_call: TRBV19; cdr3_aa: ASTGGGTNTGELF
clone_size: NA; j_call: TRBJ1-3; v_call: TRBV28; cdr3_aa: ASSLVQLGSWGNTIY
clone_size: NA; j_call: TRBJ2-7; v_call: TRBV18; cdr3_aa: ASSPQGQGRRY
clone_size: NA; j_call: TRBJ1-5; v_call: TRBV6-2/TRBV6-3; cdr3_aa: ASSYFGQDQPQH
clone_size: NA; j_call: TRBJ2-3; v_call: TRBV30; cdr3_aa: AWSRTSGRDTQY
clone_size: NA; j_call: TRBJ2-1; v_call: TRBV3-1/TRBV3-2; cdr3_aa: ASSPRGGRNYNEQF
clone_size: many; j_call: TRBJ2-1; v_call: TRBV5-6; cdr3_aa: ASSLLSSYNEQF
clone_size: NA; j_call: TRBJ1-1; v_call: TRBV30; cdr3_aa: AWSVAGATEAF
clone_size: NA; j_call: TRBJ2-7; v_call: TRBV7-2; cdr3_aa: ASSLERAGGPVEQY
clone_size: NA; j_call: TRBJ2-1; v_call: TRBV9; cdr3_aa: ASSIGTSGTRNEQF
clone_size: NA; j_call: TRBJ2-1; v_call: TRBV11-2; cdr3_aa: ASSLAFSYNEQF
clone_size: once; j_call: TRBJ1-2; v_call: TRBV25-1; cdr3_aa: ASSESGEGRYT
clone_size: NA; j_call: TRBJ1-1; v_call: TRBV28; cdr3_aa: ASSYTGRNTEAF
clone_size: NA; j_call: TRBJ2-3; v_call: TRBV29-1; cdr3_aa: SVDSGDTQY
clone_size: few; j_call: TRBJ1-6; v_call: TRBV9; cdr3_aa: ASSRDSPNNSPLH
clone_size: NA; j_call: TRBJ2-1; v_call: TRBV4-1; cdr3_aa: ASSLRDRGSDEQF
clone_size: NA; j_call: TRBJ2-3; v_call: TRBV6-5; cdr3_aa: ASSYASGTRTDTQY
clone_size: NA; j_call: TRBJ1-6; v_call: TRBV7-2; cdr3_aa: ASSLAGGSNSPLH
clone_size: NA; j_call: TRBJ2-5; v_call: TRBV10-3; cdr3_aa: AISDPPGTGYQETQY
clone_size: NA; j_call: TRBJ1-4; v_call: TRBV9; cdr3_aa: ASSEGTGTEKLF
clone_size: NA; j_call: TRBJ2-3; v_call: TRBV19; cdr3_aa: ASSTLAGRVADTQY
clone_size: NA; j_call: TRBJ2-1; v_call: TRBV5-8; cdr3_aa: ASSLAGGGRVRSEQF
clone_size: NA; j_call: TRBJ2-2; v_call: TRBV7-2; cdr3_aa: ASSFRDKNTGELF
clone_size: once; j_call: TRBJ2-1; v_call: TRBV19; cdr3_aa: ASSIIKGEGEQF
clone_size: NA; j_call: TRBJ2-5; v_call: TRBV6-1; cdr3_aa: ASSDPGLAGGETQY